Reported below is one T cell receptor (beta chain). Its antigen is not known. This entry is derived from a study of vaccination effects on CD4 cells after COVID-19. Using viral peptide pools, the ViraFEST assay grew out antigen-specific CD4+ T cells prior to sequencing. Investigators separated out CD4+ T cells once about eleven days of culture had passed. Each participant received a vaccine that was either BNT162b2 or mRNA-1273, given as two doses. Nucleocapsid antibodies stayed negative before and after vaccination, showing no earlier SARS-CoV-2 infection. On days 3 and 7, fresh IL-2 medium replaced half the medium. TCRdb's copy holds only in-frame clones and misses some; the assay was immunoSEQ multiplex PCR. The sample yields 75,000 to 100,000 clones, under 85% seen once. Germline trimming cut 6 bases from V and 1 base from J; bases unmatched to any gene: 9. There are 16 residues in the CDR3. From germline, CDR1 is MNHEY and CDR2 SVGEGT.

The clonotype was recovered from a human donor who received a COVID-19 vaccine. The sample was CD4+ T cells from PBMCs cultured with HCoV-OC43 spike peptides, taken after COVID-19 vaccination. Noted subset: HCoV-OC43 spike overlapping peptide pool stimulation. This sequence joins TRBV6-2 or TRBV6-3 and TRBJ2-7, with 10 bases aligning to TRBD2. The CDR3: CASSRRTSGESYEQYV. In nucleotides, the CDR3 is TGTGCCAGCAGCCGGAGAACTAGCGGGGAATCCTACGAGCAGTACGTC.